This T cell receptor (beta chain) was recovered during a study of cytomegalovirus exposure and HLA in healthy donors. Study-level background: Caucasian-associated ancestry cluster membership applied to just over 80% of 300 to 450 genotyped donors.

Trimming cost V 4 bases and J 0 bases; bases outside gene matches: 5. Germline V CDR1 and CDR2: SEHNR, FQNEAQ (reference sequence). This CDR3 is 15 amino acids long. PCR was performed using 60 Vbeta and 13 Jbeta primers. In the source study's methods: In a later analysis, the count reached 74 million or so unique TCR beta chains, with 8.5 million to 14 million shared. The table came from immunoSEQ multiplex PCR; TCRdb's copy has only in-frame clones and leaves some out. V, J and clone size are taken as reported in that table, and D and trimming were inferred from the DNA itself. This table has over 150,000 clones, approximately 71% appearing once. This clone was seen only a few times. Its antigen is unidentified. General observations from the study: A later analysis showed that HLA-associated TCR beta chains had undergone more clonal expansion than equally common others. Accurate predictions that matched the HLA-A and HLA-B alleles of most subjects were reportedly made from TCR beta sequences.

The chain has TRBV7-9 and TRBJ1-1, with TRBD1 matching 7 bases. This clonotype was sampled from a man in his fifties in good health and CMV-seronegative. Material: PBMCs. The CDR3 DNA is TGTGCCAGCAGCTCGGGGACAGAAATGAACACTGAAGCTTTCTTT. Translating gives CASSSGTEMNTEAFF.